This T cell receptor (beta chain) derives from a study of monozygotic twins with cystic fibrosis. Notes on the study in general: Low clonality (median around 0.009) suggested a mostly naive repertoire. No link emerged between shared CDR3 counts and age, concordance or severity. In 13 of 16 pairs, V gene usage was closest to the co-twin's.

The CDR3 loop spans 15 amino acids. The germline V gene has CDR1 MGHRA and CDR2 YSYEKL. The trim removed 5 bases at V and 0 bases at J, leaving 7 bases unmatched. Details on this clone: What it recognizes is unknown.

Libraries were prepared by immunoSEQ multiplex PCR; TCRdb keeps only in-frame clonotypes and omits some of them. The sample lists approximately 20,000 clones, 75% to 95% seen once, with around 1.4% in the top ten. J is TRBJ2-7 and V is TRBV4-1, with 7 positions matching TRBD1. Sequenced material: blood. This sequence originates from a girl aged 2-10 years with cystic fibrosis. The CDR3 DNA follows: TGCGCCAGCAGCTTCCGGACAGGAGGCTCCTACGAGCAGTACTTC. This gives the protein CASSFRTGGSYEQYF.